This TCR beta chain was sequenced for a study of CD8+CD57+ T cells in acquired aplastic anemia (dated by TCRdb to 2017 to 2018). Background on the whole study: A mean of about 3 ug of DNA, ranging from about 0.19 to 27.4 ug, was extracted from sorted CD4+ and CD8+ cells. A CD8+CD57+ expansion meant a frequency higher than the mean frequency seen in healthy subjects. General findings and caveats noted by the study authors: About 28 CD8+ CDR3 sequences were found in both patients and controls but appeared to be highly expressed in patients and within the immunodominant clones of the patients. No significant difference in CD8+ Simpson's diversity was found between patients and healthy controls (P=0.060).

The CDR3 goes from the cysteine to the phenylalanine over 15 residues. The only DNA kept is the CDR3, 45 bases in frame from the first base. Taken from the germline V gene (reference sequence), the CDR1 and CDR2 loops are MNHEY and SMNVEV. The V and J ends are trimmed by 6 bases and 7 bases, leaving 16 bases between them. Genomic DNA was used as template for profiling of TCR beta VDJ combinations and CDR3 sequences. An Illumina HiSeq 2000 was used for TCR repertoire sequencing. For the original study's pipeline: Repertoire assessment relied on Simpson's diversity index, CDR3 size and DJ length profiles, and TRBV/TRBJ rearrangement plots. The most abundant DNA sequence in the deep sequencing data was taken as the immunodominant clone. CDR3 amino acid sequences were screened for sharing across subjects and were compared with published repertoires and the VDJdb database. TCRdb reworked the public reads: Q25 trimming with fastp, MiXCR clone assembly, productive beta chains retained. Identical CDR3 proteins give one entry, which carries the most common genes and DNA. The V and J calls here are based on TCRdb, not the publication. Across this sample there are around 200,000 distinct CDR3 sequences, with nearly 50% seen only once. The ten largest clones add up to 8% to 10% of the sample.

The patients picked for sequencing were ones in whom flow cytometry had shown an expansion of CD8+CD57+ cells. Severe acquired aplastic anemia was diagnosed in all patients according to International Study of Aplastic Anemia and Agranulocytosis and Camitta criteria. No patient had received any therapy when blood was sampled. In this study, sorted CD4+ and CD8+ T cells from the blood of healthy subjects and of severe aplastic anemia patients had their TCR repertoires deep-sequenced. Patients were enrolled under clinicaltrials.gov protocols 00001620, 01623167, 00001397, 00071045, 00081523 and 00961064 in the USA. Ficoll-Paque density gradient centrifugation was used to isolate peripheral blood mononuclear cells. Before DNA extraction, CD4+ and CD8+ T cells were sorted with FACS or magnetic beads. Turning to this clonotype: This receptor's antigen is unknown. No much larger clonotype is one base removed from it; base qualities were not supplied.

Input material: sorted CD4+, CD8+, or CD8+CD57+ T cells (not recorded which) from PBMCs. The chain uses TRBV27 and TRBJ1-6; no confident D gene assignment can be made. The sequence came from a human donor with aplastic anemia. In nucleotide form, the sequence is TGTGCCAGCAGATCTCGGGCCGCAATGAATTCACCCCTCCACTTT. Translated, this is CASRSRAAMNSPLHF.